This T cell receptor beta chain was documented in a study of shared clonotypes between healthy human individuals. An even split of each subset's genomic DNA across several immunoSEQ plates was performed. As handled by the study authors: Junction-only sequences without quality scores were provided by ImmunoSEQ, so filtering was different. Repertoires were generated with immunoSEQ multiplex PCR, while TCRdb's copy carries only in-frame clones and drops some. V, J and clone size are taken as reported in that table, and D and trimming were inferred from the DNA itself. The sample yields about 180,000 clones, around 93% seen once. Overall study results and limits: With a handful of donors compared, 5% to 5.5% of naive CD4 clonotypes were shared. Limitation of the genetic and exposure-history diversity represented came from the few donors.

Of note for this clone: Its antigen is not known.

The CDR3 length is 14 residues. From germline, CDR1 is MNHNS and CDR2 SASEGT. J was trimmed by 2 bases and V by 5 bases; bases with no gene match: 5. This receptor was identified in a woman in her thirties in good health. Material for sequencing was naive CD4+ T cells sorted from blood. The subset here: CD45RA+ positively selected. The V call is TRBV6-1, the J call TRBJ2-7, with TRBD1 matching over 8 bases. The CDR3 coding sequence is TGTGCCAGCAGTCCAGGGGGCCATCCCTACGAGCAGTACTTC. As protein: CASSPGGHPYEQYF.